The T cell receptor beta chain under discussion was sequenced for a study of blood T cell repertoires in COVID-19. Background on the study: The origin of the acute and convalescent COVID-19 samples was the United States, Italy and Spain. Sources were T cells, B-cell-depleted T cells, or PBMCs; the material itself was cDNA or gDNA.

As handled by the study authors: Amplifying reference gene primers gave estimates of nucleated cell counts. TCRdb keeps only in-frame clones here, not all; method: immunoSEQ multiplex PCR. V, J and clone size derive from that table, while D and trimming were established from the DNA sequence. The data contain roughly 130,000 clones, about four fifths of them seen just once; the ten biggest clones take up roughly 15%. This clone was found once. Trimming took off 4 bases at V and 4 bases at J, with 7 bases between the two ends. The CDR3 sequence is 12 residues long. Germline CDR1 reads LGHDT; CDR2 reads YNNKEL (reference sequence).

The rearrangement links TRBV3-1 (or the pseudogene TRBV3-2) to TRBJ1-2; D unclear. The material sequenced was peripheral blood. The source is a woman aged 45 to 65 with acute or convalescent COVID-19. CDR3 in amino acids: CASSRAGYGYTF. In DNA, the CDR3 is TGTGCCAGCAGCCGGGCAGGCTATGGCTACACCTTC.